Below, 5 T cell receptor beta chains from the same sample are listed, as sequenced in a study of graft-versus-host responses after intestinal transplantation. Sequencing was performed with immunoSEQ multiplex PCR; in TCRdb, only in-frame clones are kept and a portion is missing. The data contain tens of thousands of clones, 75% to 95% of them singletons. For these TCRs, the target antigens are not known. The sequences come from unstimulated CD8+ T cells sorted from spleen or lymph node cells, collected before intestinal transplant. Receptor source: a human donor who received an intestinal transplant.

A remark on this clone: The junction and the germline gene differ at one end; a read error may be behind it. The chain is built from TRBV4-1 and TRBJ2-1; D might be TRBD1 (7 bases). The germline V gene has CDR1 MGHRA and CDR2 YSYEKL. The CDR3 is 14 residues long. The CDR3 DNA reads TGCGCCAGCAGCCAAGTACAGGGGAGGAATGGGCAGTTCTTC. Translating gives CASSQVQGRNGQFF.

The rearrangement links TRBV6-6 to TRBJ1-5; TRBD1 might be the D (6 bases). CDR1 is MNHNY, CDR2 SVGAGI, per germline (reference sequence). V gave up 1 base and J gave up 4 bases, with 14 bases separating them. This CDR3 is 16 amino acids long. CDR3 sequence (DNA): TGTGCCAGCAGTTACTTGACAGGTAGGGGTAATCAGCCCCAGCATTTT. It translates to CASSYLTGRGNQPQHF.

The genes are TRBV5-6 and TRBJ2-7; D unresolved. V was cut by 3 bases and J by 3 bases, with 7 bases left in between. The CDR3 spans 12 residues. Per the germline V gene, CDR1 is SGHDT and CDR2 is YYEEEE. CDR3 bases: TGTGCCAGCAGCTGGGTCGGCTACGAGCAGTACTTC. This gives the protein CASSWVGYEQYF. The full variable domain, completed using reference TRBV5-6 and TRBJ2-7, is DAGVTQSPTHLIKTRGQQVTLRCSPKSGHDTVSWYQQALGQGPQFIFQYYEEEERQRGNFPDRFSGHQFPNYSSELNVNALLLGDSALYLCASSWVGYEQYFGPGTRLTVT.

A few counts support this clone. Within the sample, other DNA sequences also encode this same CDR3. V and J are TRBV5-6 and TRBJ2-7; D is uncertain. V dropped 2 bases and J dropped 0 bases, with 6 bases sitting between them. Germline V gene lookup returns CDR1 SGHDT and CDR2 YYEEEE. The CDR3 sequence is 13 residues long. CDR3 protein: CASSFGSSYEQYF. The CDR3 DNA is TGTGCCAGCAGCTTCGGTAGCTCCTACGAGCAGTACTTC.

V gene TRBV29-1 combines with J gene TRBJ2-1; tentative D call: TRBD2 (6 bases). CDR1 is SQVTM, CDR2 ANQGSEA, per germline. CDR3 length equals 11 residues. V dropped 6 bases and J dropped 9 bases, with 12 bases sitting between them. CDR3 in amino acids: CSVETRFEQFF. CDR3 nucleotide sequence: TGCAGCGTCGAGACTAGATTTGAGCAGTTCTTC.